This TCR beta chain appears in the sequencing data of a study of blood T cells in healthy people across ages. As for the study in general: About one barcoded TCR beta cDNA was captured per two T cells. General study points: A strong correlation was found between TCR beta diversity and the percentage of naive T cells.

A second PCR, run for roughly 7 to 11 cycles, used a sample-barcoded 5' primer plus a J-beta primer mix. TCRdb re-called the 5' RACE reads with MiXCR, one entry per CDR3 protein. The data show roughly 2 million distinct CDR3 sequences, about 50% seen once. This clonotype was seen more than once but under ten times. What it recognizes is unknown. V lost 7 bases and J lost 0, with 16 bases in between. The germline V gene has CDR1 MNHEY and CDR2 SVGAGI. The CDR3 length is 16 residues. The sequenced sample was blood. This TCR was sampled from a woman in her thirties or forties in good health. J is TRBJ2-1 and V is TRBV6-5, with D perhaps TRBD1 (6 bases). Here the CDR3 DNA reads TGTGCCAGCACCCCTGGGCAGGGGCGCTCCTACAATGAGCAGTTCTTC. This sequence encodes CASTPGQGRSYNEQFF.